The entry that follows covers one T cell receptor beta chain sequence. The germline gives CDR1 SGHDN, CDR2 FVKESK. The CDR3 extends over 14 amino acids. The V gene lost 5 bases and the J gene lost 5 bases, with 15 bases spanning the gap. Methods used by the authors: Amplification of reference gene primers provided the estimated nucleated cell counts. Sequencing used immunoSEQ multiplex PCR; TCRdb keeps in-frame clones, though not all of them. V, J and clone size are taken as reported in that table, and D and trimming were inferred from the DNA itself. The sample has about 150,000 clones, more than 75% seen once. The data belong to a study of blood T cell repertoires in COVID-19. Overall study: Sites in the United States, Italy and Spain provided acute and convalescent COVID-19 samples. From T cells, B-cell-depleted T cells, or PBMCs came the material, which was cDNA or gDNA.

This chain uses TRBV14 with TRBJ2-5; D perhaps matches TRBD2 (6 bases). The TCR originated in a man in his fifties who had recovered from COVID-19. Sequenced sample: peripheral blood. Written as DNA, the CDR3 is TGTGCCAGCAGCACCCCTAGCGCGGTGGAGACCCAGTACTTC. Translation gives CASSTPSAVETQYF.